This T cell receptor beta chain is from a study of blood T cell repertoires in COVID-19. Study-wide context: Italy, Spain and the United States were the sources of the convalescent and acute COVID-19 samples. T cells, B-cell-depleted T cells, or PBMCs provided the cDNA or gDNA that served as material.

Participants reported their clinical history, and cohort assignment relied on those reports. Sequencing was performed with immunoSEQ multiplex PCR; in TCRdb, only in-frame clones are kept and a portion is missing. Of 220,000 or so clones in the sample, roughly 80% were seen once. The clonotype comes from a woman aged 40 to 50 with acute COVID-19. Sequenced: PBMCs or T cells enriched from blood (not recorded which).

CDR3 sequence (DNA): TGTGCCAGCAGCTCGCCGGGACAGGGAAGAAATGAGCAGTTCTTC. Amino acids: CASSSPGQGRNEQFF. V gene TRBV28 combines with J gene TRBJ2-1; 9 bases align to TRBD1. The V gene end was trimmed by 6 bases and the J gene end by 7 bases; junction bases not matched to a gene: 10. Germline V gives CDR1 MDHEN, CDR2 SYDVKM. The CDR3 length is 15 residues. The full variable domain, completed using reference TRBV28 and TRBJ2-1, is DVKVTQSSRYLVKRTGEKVFLECVQDMDHENMFWYRQDPGLGLRLIYFSYDVKMKEKGDIPEGYSVSREKKERFSLILESASTNQTSMYLCASSSPGQGRNEQFFGPGTRLTVL.